These 20 T cell receptor beta chains originate from one sample sequenced in a study of circulating and synovial CD4+ cells in juvenile arthritis (TCRdb year 2014). Receptors were amplified or captured by the immunoSEQ multiplex PCR assay. TCRdb carries this immuneACCESS record with in-frame sequences only. Its versions omit some clonotypes, under half of them owing to an unresolved V gene in the studies checked, with the rest unexplained. This sample gives 30,000 to 35,000 clones in total; nearly 97% of them show up just once. About 0.19% of the sample is held by the ten biggest clonotypes. Material for sequencing was CD4+ T cells from blood. These receptors all stem from a human donor with juvenile idiopathic arthritis.

The gene calls are TRBV11-1 and TRBJ2-7; 8 bases align to TRBD2. CDR1 is SGHAT and CDR2 is FQDESV in the germline V gene (reference sequence). The CDR3 is 14 amino acids. The junction had 10 bases not matched to a gene; V was cut back by 6 bases and J by 6 bases. This CDR3 is CASSGGLVAGEQYF. The CDR3 nucleotides read TGTGCCAGCAGTGGGGGACTAGTTGCCGGCGAGCAGTACTTC.

V usage is TRBV5-1 and J usage is TRBJ2-7; TRBD1 aligns across 8 bases. The CDR3 covers 14 residues. J lost 5 bases, V lost 4 bases, and 8 bases had no gene match. Germline lookup yields CDR1 SGHRS and CDR2 YFSETQ. The chain's CDR3 is CASSPVTGVNEQYF. CDR3 sequence (DNA): TGCGCCAGCAGCCCGGTGACAGGGGTAAACGAGCAGTACTTC.

This clone has only one observation. The CDR3 sequence: CASSPSQGYGYTF. The CDR3 nucleotides read TGTGCCAGCAGCCCAAGTCAGGGGTATGGCTACACCTTC. The gene calls are TRBV7-9 and TRBJ1-2; perhaps TRBD1 as D (6 bases). The CDR3 is 13 residues long. V shed 5 bases and J shed 5 bases, with 12 bases lying between them. Germline V CDR1 and CDR2: SEHNR, FQNEAQ (reference sequence).

This chain links TRBV19 with TRBJ2-7, with D possibly matching TRBD2 (5 bases). Germline CDR1 LNHDA, CDR2 SQIVND (reference sequence). The germline V and J ends were trimmed by 5 bases and 6 bases, with 17 bases remaining between them. The CDR3 has 14 residues. This chain's CDR3 is CASSPRGLYGEQYF. CDR3 DNA sequence: TGTGCCAGTAGTCCCCGGGGTCTCTACGGCGAGCAGTACTTC.

The genes are TRBV15 and TRBJ2-7, with TRBD1 matching over 10 bases. V shed 6 bases, J shed 6 bases, and the junction held 8 bases outside the gene matches. CDR1 and CDR2 (germline): LNHNV, YYDKDF (reference sequence). There are 14 residues in the CDR3. For the CDR3, the DNA is TGTGCCACCAGACAGGGACAGGGGATCGCCGAGCAGTACTTC. It is translated as CATRQGQGIAEQYF.

The chain uses TRBV11-2 and TRBJ1-1, with TRBD1 matching 8 bases. Germline CDR1 is SGHAT and CDR2 is FQNNGV. V was pared by 0 bases and J by 3 bases, with 6 bases of the junction left unmatched. CDR3 length: 16 residues. CDR3 sequence: CASSLERSDRDTEAFF. CDR3 nucleotides: TGTGCCAGCAGCTTAGAAAGGTCGGACAGGGACACTGAAGCTTTCTTT.

The CDR3, as DNA: TGTGCCAGTAGTACACCACCCGGGACAGGGGTTCAGCCCCAGCATTTT. Translation: CASSTPPGTGVQPQHF. The rearrangement joins TRBV19 to TRBJ1-5, with TRBD1 matching 10 bases. Germline CDR1 reads LNHDA; CDR2 reads SQIVND (reference sequence). V lost 4 bases to trimming and J lost 6 bases; unmatched junction nucleotides: 9. CDR3 size: 16 residues.

The V call is TRBV4-2, the J call TRBJ2-5; 7 bases map to TRBD2. Germline V gives CDR1 LGHNA, CDR2 YNFKEQ. Germline trimming cut 1 base from V and 5 bases from J; bases unmatched to any gene: 7. The CDR3 loop spans 15 amino acids. CDR3 sequence: CASSQGGGEGETQYF. The CDR3 nucleotides read TGTGCCAGCAGCCAAGGGGGCGGGGAGGGGGAGACCCAGTACTTC.

V is TRBV9 and J is TRBJ1-1; D not resolved. This CDR3 comprises 19 residues. The germline V gene encodes CDR1 SGDLS and CDR2 YYNGEE. The germline V and J ends were trimmed by 0 bases and 0 bases, with 21 bases remaining between them. The CDR3 region is CASSVDPPYSRSLNTEAFF. The CDR3, as DNA: TGTGCCAGCAGCGTAGATCCCCCGTATAGTAGAAGCCTGAACACTGAAGCTTTCTTT.

This sequence joins TRBV9 and TRBJ1-2; perhaps TRBD1 as D (5 bases). With 0 bases removed from V and 6 bases from J, the gap between germline ends came to 12 bases. This CDR3 has 14 residues. Germline values: CDR1 SGDLS, CDR2 YYNGEE. DNA for the CDR3: TGTGCCAGCAGCGTAGGATCAGGGTACGATGGCTACACCTTC. Its translation: CASSVGSGYDGYTF.

The rearrangement links TRBV5-1 to TRBJ1-2; 8 bases line up with TRBD1. Trimming took 0 bases from V and 4 from J; bases not matched to a gene: 5. Looked up from germline, CDR1 is SGHRS and CDR2 is YFSETQ. This CDR3 region has 15 residues. DNA for the CDR3: TGCGCCAGCAGCTTGGCCGGACAGGGCCCCTATGGCTACACCTTC. Amino acid sequence: CASSLAGQGPYGYTF.

V usage is TRBV6-5 and J usage is TRBJ2-1; a possible D gene is TRBD2 (6 bases). The CDR3 is 14 residues long. Looked up from germline, CDR1 is MNHEY and CDR2 is SVGAGI. Trimming left V 10 bases short and J 8 bases short, with 21 bases between. The CDR3 DNA reads as TGTGCCACAGCCCCAACACGGGGGTTCCATGAGCAGTTCTTC. This codes for CATAPTRGFHEQFF.

The chain combines TRBV7-9 with TRBJ1-4, with D possibly being TRBD1 (6 bases). Trimming removed 4 bases at V and 9 bases at J, with 15 bases between. CDR1 SEHNR and CDR2 FQNEAQ come from the germline V gene (reference sequence). The CDR3 spans 14 residues. The CDR3 loop is CASSYRTEDKKLFF. CDR3 coding DNA: TGTGCCAGCAGCTACCGGACAGAGGACAAAAAACTGTTTTTT. Supplemented by reference TRBV7-9 and TRBJ1-4, the full variable domain reads DTGVSQNPRHKITKRGQNVTFRCDPISEHNRLYWYRQTLGQGPEFLTYFQNEAQLEKSRLLSDRFSAERPKGSFSTLEIQRTEQGDSAMYLCASSYRTEDKKLFFGSGTQLSVL.

Only one count was recorded for this clone. The V call is TRBV5-6, the J call TRBJ2-7, with D unclear. The CDR3 extends over 15 amino acids. Trimming stripped 0 bases from V and 0 bases from J, with 10 bases between. CDR1 is SGHDT and CDR2 is YYEEEE in the germline V gene. The DNA for the CDR3 is TGTGCCAGCAGCTTGGCGTACAGCCCCTCCTACGAGCAGTACTTC. Translation gives CASSLAYSPSYEQYF.

J is TRBJ2-7 and V is TRBV5-4; a possible D gene is TRBD1 (5 bases). The germline gives CDR1 SGHNT, CDR2 YYREEE (reference sequence). The CDR3 sequence is 13 residues long. With 2 bases removed from V and 3 bases from J, the gap between germline ends came to 9 bases. The CDR3 loop is CASSFPGRYEQYF. Written as DNA, the CDR3 is TGTGCCAGCAGCTTCCCAGGGCGCTACGAGCAGTACTTC.

V usage is TRBV2 and J usage is TRBJ2-1; 9 nucleotides agree with TRBD2. The CDR3 consists of 14 residues. V shed 6 bases and J 10 bases; nucleotides not matched to a gene: 10. Germline V gives CDR1 SNHLY, CDR2 FYNNEI. DNA for the CDR3: TGTGCCAGCAGCCCCCGCGTGACTAGCGGCGAGCAGTTCTTC. This sequence encodes CASSPRVTSGEQFF.

The gene calls are TRBV5-1 and TRBJ2-5; 7 nucleotides align to TRBD1. Germline V gives CDR1 SGHRS, CDR2 YFSETQ. The CDR3 is made up of 14 amino acids. The ends lost 5 bases at V and 1 base at J; junction bases unmatched: 5. This CDR3 reads CASRWDRFQETQYF. CDR3 DNA sequence: TGCGCCAGCAGGTGGGACAGATTCCAAGAGACCCAGTACTTC.

The chain uses TRBV6-1 and TRBJ1-2; TRBD1 agrees at 8 bases. The germline V gene has CDR1 MNHNS and CDR2 SASEGT. This CDR3 is built from 15 residues. J was trimmed by 4 bases and V by 4 bases; bases with no gene match: 8. Here the CDR3 reads CASSAPAGQVYGYTF. The CDR3 bases are TGTGCCAGCAGTGCTCCCGCGGGACAGGTCTATGGCTACACCTTC.

This clone turned up a few times. The chain uses TRBV7-6 and TRBJ2-5; 10 positions agree with TRBD2. The CDR3 loop spans 15 amino acids. V trimming: 5 bases; J trimming: 1 base; junction bases outside the gene matches: 4. Germline V gene lookup returns CDR1 SGHVS and CDR2 FNYEAQ. The CDR3 loop is CASSPAGGPQETQYF. The CDR3 DNA reads as TGTGCCAGCAGCCCAGCGGGGGGGCCCCAAGAGACCCAGTACTTC.

The chain has TRBV4-1 and TRBJ1-2, with 8 bases aligning to TRBD1. Germline CDR1 is MGHRA and CDR2 is YSYEKL. CDR3 size: 15 residues. Trimming at V came to 0 bases and at J to 8 bases, leaving 8 bases not matched to a gene. CDR3 nucleotides: TGCGCCAGCAGCCAAGAACGTGCAGGGGGCGGAGGCTACACCTTC. Translated: CASSQERAGGGGYTF.